This record covers a single T cell receptor beta chain. These data belong to a study of blood T cell repertoires in COVID-19. This CDR3 has 14 residues. Germline V gene sequence: CDR1 SQVTM, CDR2 ANQGSEA. J lost 6 bases, V lost 2 bases, and 6 bases had no gene match. Assay: immunoSEQ multiplex PCR; the TCRdb copy retains only in-frame clones and omits some. The sample yields 260,000 or so clones, about nine tenths seen once. The sequence came from a young woman with acute COVID-19. V usage is TRBV29-1 and J usage is TRBJ1-1; 10 positions match TRBD1. Sequencing was carried out using PBMCs or T cells enriched from blood (not recorded which). The chain's CDR3 is CSVEWDRGGPEAFF. The DNA for the CDR3 is TGCAGCGTTGAATGGGACAGGGGAGGGCCTGAAGCTTTCTTT.